This T cell receptor beta chain was profiled in a study of shared clonotypes between healthy human individuals. Notes on the study in general: Richness estimates generally favored naive over memory subsets. It was the non-shared clonotypes that had lower generation probabilities than clonotypes shared by all four donors.

Profiling relied on immunoSEQ multiplex PCR, and the TCRdb table lists in-frame clones only, not all of them. The table shows approximately 940,000 clones, with more than 75% occurring only once. Trimming cost V 3 bases and J 4 bases; bases outside gene matches: 5. The CDR3 loop spans 14 amino acids. The V gene's germline CDR1 is SEHNR and CDR2 FQNEAQ (reference sequence). Every donor, a Caucasian adult, lived in Nashville, Tennessee. This clone was seen once. Its antigen is currently unknown. The sequencing sample was made of memory CD4+ T cells sorted from blood. Described subset: CD45RA-negative fraction. This chain joins TRBV7-9 and TRBJ1-2; 7 bases fit TRBD1. The receptor comes from a man younger than 35 in good health. The CDR3 here is CASSFGQVLYGYTF. For the CDR3, the DNA is TGTGCCAGCAGCTTCGGACAGGTACTCTATGGCTACACCTTC.